The sample holds one count of the clone carrying this T cell receptor beta chain. Its antigen is still unknown. Measured with immunoSEQ multiplex PCR; TCRdb has only the in-frame clones, and not every one. The sample contains roughly 15,000 clones, around 80% of which appear only once. Trimming pared 5 bases from V and 8 bases from J, leaving 18 bases between. CDR1 is MNHEY, CDR2 SVGAGI, per germline. There are 14 residues in the CDR3. The data belong to a study of OX40 agonist ivuxolimab in advanced cancers. Across the whole study: The study treated patients with ivuxolimab, an agonistic anti-OX40 (CD134) antibody. Three patients, one with hepatocellular carcinoma and two with cutaneous melanoma, responded partially. Study-wide points: The study found that CD8+ T cells averaged more expanded clones than CD4+.

The chain couples TRBV6-5 to TRBJ1-1; D gene ambiguous. The specimen comprised CD4+ or CD8+ T cells sorted from blood, sampled in a trial of the OX40 agonist ivuxolimab. This receptor was taken from an adult with an advanced solid tumor such as melanoma, head and neck, liver or kidney cancer. The CDR3 nucleotides are TGTGCCAGCAGTCCCGATTGGACGGGCGCGGAAGCTTTCTTT. It codes for CASSPDWTGAEAFF.